Listed below are T cell receptor beta chains from one sample, sequenced in a study of T cell responses to AZD1222 COVID-19 vaccine. Method: immunoSEQ multiplex PCR; TCRdb's copy keeps in-frame clones and lacks some. The sample includes about 120,000 clones, 85% to 95% of them seen just once. The source was peripheral blood, collected on day 0 of AZD1222 vaccination. The source is an adult in good health. Each CDR3 is given with its conserved first and last residue. Each record gives: J gene, V gene, D gene, CDR3 length, clone size, CDR3 protein, CDR3 DNA. The D gene is left open where the match is weak. Clone size appears in some rows only: once, few, many, or a class for an expanded clone.

TRBJ1-5	TRBV7-9	NA	14	NA	CASQGSASNQPQHF	TGTGCCAGCCAAGGGAGTGCTAGCAATCAGCCCCAGCATTTT
TRBJ2-7	TRBV5-1	TRBD2	14	NA	CASSWTSASLEQYF	TGCGCCAGCAGCTGGACTAGCGCCTCTCTCGAGCAGTACTTC
TRBJ2-5	TRBV25-1	TRBD1	13	NA	CASRQGLRETQYF	TGTGCCAGCAGACAGGGGTTGAGAGAGACCCAGTACTTC
TRBJ2-7	TRBV15	TRBD1	18	once	CATSLGVGRTGGGYEQYF	TGTGCCACCAGCCTTGGGGTTGGTCGGACAGGGGGCGGGTACGAGCAGTACTTC
TRBJ2-7	TRBV6-6	TRBD1	15	few	CASSPPGQGLNEQYF	TGTGCCAGCAGCCCACCGGGACAGGGGTTGAACGAGCAGTACTTC
TRBJ1-2	TRBV7-9	TRBD1	14	NA	CASSPSTGDYGYTF	TGTGCCAGCAGCCCCTCGACAGGGGACTATGGCTACACCTTC
TRBJ1-1	TRBV19	NA	13	NA	CASSMGFGTEAFF	TGTGCCAGTAGTATGGGGTTCGGCACTGAAGCTTTCTTT
TRBJ2-7	TRBV7-9	NA	16	NA	CASSLVNTALAYEQYF	TGTGCCAGCAGCTTAGTAAACACCGCCCTGGCTTACGAGCAGTACTTC
TRBJ1-4	TRBV3-1/TRBV3-2	NA	11	NA	CASSHNEKLFF	TGTGCCAGCAGCCACAATGAAAAACTGTTTTTT
TRBJ1-2	TRBV7-9	NA	13	NA	CASGIIAPYGYTF	TGTGCCAGCGGAATTATAGCTCCCTATGGCTACACCTTC
TRBJ2-7	TRBV27	NA	15	NA	CASSLSAAVTGEQYF	TGTGCCAGCAGTTTATCGGCAGCGGTAACGGGTGAGCAGTACTTC
TRBJ1-5	TRBV6-5	NA	14	NA	CASSYTRDNQPQHF	TGTGCCAGCAGTTACACCAGGGACAATCAGCCCCAGCATTTT
TRBJ1-2	TRBV28	NA	13	NA	CASSLIPPGGYTF	TGTGCCAGCAGTTTAATCCCCCCGGGGGGCTACACCTTC
TRBJ1-1	TRBV27	TRBD1	15	NA	CASSPLTGANTEAFF	TGTGCCAGCAGTCCTCTGACAGGGGCGAACACTGAAGCTTTCTTT
TRBJ1-1	TRBV27	NA	16	once	CASSLSSGQIYTEAFF	TGTGCCAGCAGTTTAAGCTCGGGACAAATTTACACTGAAGCTTTCTTT
TRBJ2-3	TRBV7-6	NA	15	NA	CASSMDWGTTDTQYF	TGTGCCAGCAGCATGGACTGGGGGACAACAGATACGCAGTATTTT
TRBJ1-4	TRBV19	NA	11	NA	CASIFNEKLFF	TGTGCCAGTATTTTCAATGAAAAACTGTTTTTT
TRBJ2-7	TRBV5-1	NA	13	NA	CASSTDPQPAQYF	TGCGCCAGCAGCACGGACCCTCAACCAGCGCAGTACTTC
TRBJ2-1	TRBV2	TRBD2	16	NA	CASSEALGLALYEQFF	TGTGCCAGCAGTGAAGCGCTTGGACTAGCTCTTTATGAGCAGTTCTTC
TRBJ1-2	TRBV7-2	NA	13	NA	CASSLNVGYGYTF	TGTGCCAGCAGCTTAAATGTCGGCTATGGCTACACCTTC
TRBJ2-7	TRBV5-5	TRBD2	16	NA	CASSLVSGRSSYEQYF	TGTGCCAGCAGCCTAGTTAGCGGGAGGAGCTCCTACGAGCAGTACTTC
TRBJ1-2	TRBV2	NA	12	NA	CASSAAPVGYTF	TGTGCCAGCAGTGCAGCACCGGTTGGCTACACCTTC
TRBJ2-7	TRBV9	NA	14	NA	CASSVWAESYEQYF	TGTGCCAGCAGCGTATGGGCGGAATCCTACGAGCAGTACTTC
TRBJ2-1	TRBV4-2	TRBD2	16	NA	CASSHVGTTTYNEQFF	TGTGCCAGCAGCCATGTTGGGACTACCACCTACAATGAGCAGTTCTTC
TRBJ1-5	TRBV6-5	NA	15	NA	CASSYGQNSNQPQHF	TGTGCCAGCAGTTACGGACAGAATAGCAATCAGCCCCAGCATTTT
TRBJ2-1	TRBV5-1	NA	13	NA	CASSWDPSNEQFF	TGCGCCAGCAGCTGGGACCCCAGCAATGAGCAGTTCTTC
TRBJ2-4	TRBV5-4	TRBD1	16	NA	CASSSWTGMAKNIQYF	TGTGCCAGCAGCTCCTGGACAGGGATGGCCAAAAACATTCAGTACTTC
TRBJ2-7	TRBV5-6	NA	16	NA	CASSLSATSSSYEQYF	TGTGCCAGCAGCTTGAGTGCGACTTCCAGCTCCTACGAGCAGTACTTC
TRBJ2-1	TRBV27	NA	16	NA	CASRVLSQNSYNEQFF	TGTGCCAGCAGGGTCCTTAGTCAGAACTCCTACAATGAGCAGTTCTTC
TRBJ1-1	TRBV28	NA	14	NA	CASSLRGLEGEAFF	TGTGCCAGCAGTTTGAGGGGTCTAGAGGGTGAAGCTTTCTTT
TRBJ1-1	TRBV29-1	NA	12	once	CSVEDRTEEAFF	TGCAGCGTTGAAGATCGGACAGAAGAAGCTTTCTTT
TRBJ1-1	TRBV21-1	NA	15	NA	CASSKGLATVPEAFF	TGTGCCAGCAGCAAGGGCTTAGCCACCGTGCCTGAAGCTTTCTTT
TRBJ1-3	TRBV4-2	NA	16	NA	CASSQGLSRSGNTIYF	TGTGCCAGCAGCCAAGGACTTAGCCGCTCTGGAAACACCATATATTTT
TRBJ1-3	TRBV28	NA	15	NA	CASSFGGYSGNTIYF	TGTGCCAGCAGTTTTGGGGGATACTCTGGAAACACCATATATTTT
TRBJ2-3	TRBV7-9	NA	13	NA	CASSLMGSDTQYF	TGTGCCAGCAGCCTAATGGGGTCAGATACGCAGTATTTT
TRBJ2-2	TRBV19	NA	15	few	CASSTPGVDTGELFF	TGTGCCAGTAGTACCCCAGGGGTGGACACCGGGGAGCTGTTTTTT
TRBJ2-7	TRBV6-6	NA	15	NA	CASRGAEGALYEQYF	TGTGCCAGCAGGGGGGCGGAGGGAGCATTGTACGAGCAGTACTTC
TRBJ2-2	TRBV7-9	NA	17	NA	CASRDGWRGPDTGELFF	TGTGCCAGCAGGGATGGCTGGAGGGGACCAGACACCGGGGAGCTGTTTTTT
TRBJ2-2	TRBV19	NA	18	NA	CASSIIPRQGHHTGELFF	TGTGCCAGTAGTATCATCCCACGCCAGGGACACCACACCGGGGAGCTGTTTTTT
TRBJ2-7	TRBV10-1	NA	12	NA	CASSEGSYEQYF	TGCGCCAGCAGTGAAGGGTCCTACGAGCAGTACTTC
TRBJ1-3	TRBV6-6	NA	14	NA	CASSYSSSGNTIYF	TGTGCCAGCAGTTACTCCAGCTCTGGAAACACCATATACTTT
TRBJ2-3	TRBV28	TRBD2	17	NA	CASSGSGTTLGVDTQYF	TGTGCCAGCAGTGGTTCCGGGACTACGTTGGGGGTCGATACGCAGTATTTT
TRBJ2-1	TRBV6-4	NA	14	few	CASSDSVGGTEQFF	TGTGCCAGCAGTGACTCGGTGGGAGGAACTGAGCAGTTCTTC
TRBJ2-7	TRBV6-5	TRBD1	14	NA	CASSIWTGPYEQYF	TGTGCCAGCAGTATCTGGACAGGACCCTACGAGCAGTACTTC
TRBJ1-1	TRBV28	TRBD1	17	NA	CASSLYPRQGINTEAFF	TGTGCCAGCAGTTTATATCCGAGACAGGGGATCAACACTGAAGCTTTCTTT
TRBJ2-7	TRBV5-1	TRBD1	15	NA	CASSLADRGFDEQYF	TGCGCCAGCAGCTTGGCGGACAGGGGTTTCGACGAGCAGTACTTC
TRBJ2-7	TRBV7-9	NA	14	NA	CASSLTRDTYEQYF	TGTGCCAGCAGCTTGACTAGAGACACCTACGAGCAGTACTTC
TRBJ1-5	TRBV3-1/TRBV3-2	NA	15	once	CASSPTGGSNQPQHF	TGTGCCAGCAGCCCCACCGGAGGTAGCAATCAGCCCCAGCATTTT
TRBJ1-2	TRBV5-1	NA	13	NA	CASSSDRGYGYTF	TGCGCCAGCAGCTCTGACAGAGGCTATGGCTACACCTTC
TRBJ2-7	TRBV2	TRBD1	16	NA	CASSGRTGGALYEQYF	TGTGCCAGCAGTGGCCGAACAGGGGGTGCCCTCTACGAGCAGTACTTC
TRBJ1-2	TRBV10-2	NA	10	once	CASGYYGYTF	TGCGCCAGCGGGTACTATGGCTACACCTTC
TRBJ1-5	TRBV18	NA	14	NA	CASSPLGGNQPQHF	TGTGCCAGCTCACCACTGGGGGGCAATCAGCCCCAGCATTTT
TRBJ2-1	TRBV27	TRBD2	15	NA	CASSFGLAGAAEQFF	TGTGCCAGCAGTTTCGGTCTAGCGGGAGCGGCTGAGCAGTTCTTC
TRBJ2-4	TRBV19	TRBD2	19	once	CASSMAMTSGIIAKNIQYF	TGTGCCAGTAGTATGGCGATGACTAGCGGGATTATAGCCAAAAACATTCAGTACTTC
TRBJ2-1	TRBV4-1	NA	15	NA	CASSRPSGAGNEQFF	TGCGCCAGCAGCCGCCCATCAGGGGCCGGCAATGAGCAGTTCTTC
TRBJ2-3	TRBV2	TRBD2	19	NA	CASSERSGRADPDADTQYF	TGTGCCAGCAGCGAAAGGAGCGGGAGGGCTGATCCGGATGCAGATACGCAGTATTTT
TRBJ1-4	TRBV5-1	TRBD1	13	NA	CASRDRGNEKLFF	TGCGCCAGCAGGGACAGGGGGAATGAAAAACTGTTTTTT
TRBJ2-5	TRBV29-1	TRBD1	12	NA	CSVEKAGGTQYF	TGCAGCGTTGAAAAGGCAGGGGGGACCCAGTACTTC
TRBJ2-7	TRBV9	TRBD1	14	NA	CASSGTGGISEQYF	TGTGCCAGCAGCGGGACAGGGGGAATAAGCGAGCAGTACTTC